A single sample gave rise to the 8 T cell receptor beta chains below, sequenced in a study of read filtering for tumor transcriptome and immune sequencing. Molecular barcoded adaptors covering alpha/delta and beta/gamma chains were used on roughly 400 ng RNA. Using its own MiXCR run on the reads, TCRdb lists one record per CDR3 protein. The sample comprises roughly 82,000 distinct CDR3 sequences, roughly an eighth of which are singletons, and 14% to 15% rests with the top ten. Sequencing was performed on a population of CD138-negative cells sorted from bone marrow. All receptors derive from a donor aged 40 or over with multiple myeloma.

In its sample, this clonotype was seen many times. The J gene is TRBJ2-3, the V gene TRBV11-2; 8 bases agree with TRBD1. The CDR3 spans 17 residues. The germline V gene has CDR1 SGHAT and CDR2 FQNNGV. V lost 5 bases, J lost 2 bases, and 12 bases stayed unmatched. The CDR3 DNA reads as TGTGCCAGCAGCCCCATCCCGGGACAGGCCTCCACAGATACGCAGTATTTT. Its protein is CASSPIPGQASTDTQYF.

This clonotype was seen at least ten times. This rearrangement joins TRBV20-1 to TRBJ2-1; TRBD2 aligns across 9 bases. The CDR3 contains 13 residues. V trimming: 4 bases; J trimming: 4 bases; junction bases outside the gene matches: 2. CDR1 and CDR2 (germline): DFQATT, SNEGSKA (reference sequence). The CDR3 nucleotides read TGCAGTGCTAATAGCGGGAGTTACAATGAGCAGTTCTTC. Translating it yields CSANSGSYNEQFF.

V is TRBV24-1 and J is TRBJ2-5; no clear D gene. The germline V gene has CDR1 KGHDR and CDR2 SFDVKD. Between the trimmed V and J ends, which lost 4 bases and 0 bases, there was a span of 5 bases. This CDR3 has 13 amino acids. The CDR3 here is CATSDQYQETQYF. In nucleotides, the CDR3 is TGTGCCACCAGTGACCAGTACCAAGAGACCCAGTACTTC.

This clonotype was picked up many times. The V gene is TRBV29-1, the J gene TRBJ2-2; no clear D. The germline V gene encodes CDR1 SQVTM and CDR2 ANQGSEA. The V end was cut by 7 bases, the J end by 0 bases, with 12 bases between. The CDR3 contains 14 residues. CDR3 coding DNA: TGCAGCGCCTCTCTGACGGCGAACACCGGGGAGCTGTTTTTT. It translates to CSASLTANTGELFF.

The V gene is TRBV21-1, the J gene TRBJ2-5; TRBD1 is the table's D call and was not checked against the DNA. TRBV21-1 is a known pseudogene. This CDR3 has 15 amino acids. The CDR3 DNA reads TGTGCCAGCAGCCCCCCTGACAGGGATTCAGAGACCCAGTACTTC. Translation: CASSPPDRDSETQYF.

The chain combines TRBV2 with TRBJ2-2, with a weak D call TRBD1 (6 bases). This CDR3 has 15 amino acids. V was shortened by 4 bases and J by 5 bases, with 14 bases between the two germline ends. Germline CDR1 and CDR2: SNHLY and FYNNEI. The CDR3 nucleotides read TGTGCCAGCAGTGCGAGAGAACAGGGTACCGGGGAGCTGTTTTTT. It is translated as CASSAREQGTGELFF.

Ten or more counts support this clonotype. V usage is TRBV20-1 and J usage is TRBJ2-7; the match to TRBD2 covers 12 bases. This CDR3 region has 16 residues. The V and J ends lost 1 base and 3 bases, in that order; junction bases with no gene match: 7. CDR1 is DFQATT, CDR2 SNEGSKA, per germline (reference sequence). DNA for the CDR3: TGCAGTGCTAGAGGCATACCGGGACTAGCGGGCTACGAGCAGTACTTC. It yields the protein CSARGIPGLAGYEQYF.

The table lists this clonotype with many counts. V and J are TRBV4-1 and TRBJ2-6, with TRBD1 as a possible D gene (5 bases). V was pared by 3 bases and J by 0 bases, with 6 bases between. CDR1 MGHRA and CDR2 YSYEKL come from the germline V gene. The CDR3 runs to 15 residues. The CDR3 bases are TGCGCCAGCAGCCATACAGGCTCTGGGGCCAACGTCCTGACTTTC. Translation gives CASSHTGSGANVLTF.